This paragraph reports one T cell receptor (beta chain). V shed 3 bases and J shed 3 bases, with 14 bases lying between them. CDR1 and CDR2 from the germline V gene are KGHSH and LQKENI. The CDR3 is 16 residues long. This sample was included in a study of blood T cell repertoires in COVID-19. Sequencing used immunoSEQ multiplex PCR; TCRdb keeps in-frame clones, though not all of them. Among 150,000 or so clones, 87% were seen once, and the ten largest hold about a tenth. This clonotype was obtained from a woman between 65 and 79 years old with COVID-19, enrolled during active disease. The chain carries TRBV18 and TRBJ1-4; D might be TRBD1 (6 bases). Sequenced material: peripheral blood. The CDR3 region has the DNA TGTGCCAGCTCACCCGGGGCAGCAGGGGCTAATGAAAAACTGTTTTTT. Its translation: CASSPGAAGANEKLFF.